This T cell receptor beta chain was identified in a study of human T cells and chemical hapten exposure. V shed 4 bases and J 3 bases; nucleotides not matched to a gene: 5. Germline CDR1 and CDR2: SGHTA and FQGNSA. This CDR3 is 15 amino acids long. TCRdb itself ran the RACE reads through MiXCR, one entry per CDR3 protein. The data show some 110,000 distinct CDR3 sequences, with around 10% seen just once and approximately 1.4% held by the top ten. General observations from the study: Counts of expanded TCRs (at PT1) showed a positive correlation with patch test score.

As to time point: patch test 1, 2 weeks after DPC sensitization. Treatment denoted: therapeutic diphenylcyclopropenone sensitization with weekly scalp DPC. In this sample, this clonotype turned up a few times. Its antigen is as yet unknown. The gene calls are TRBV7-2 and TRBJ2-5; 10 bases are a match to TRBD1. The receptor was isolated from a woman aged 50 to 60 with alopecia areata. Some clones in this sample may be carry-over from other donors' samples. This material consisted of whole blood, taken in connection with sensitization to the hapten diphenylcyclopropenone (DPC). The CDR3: CASSSGQGIEETQYF. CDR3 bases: TGTGCCAGCAGCTCGGGACAGGGGATCGAAGAGACCCAGTACTTC.